The rows below give T cell receptor beta chains drawn from one sample of a study of T cell changes during pregnancy in multiple sclerosis. The table came from immunoSEQ multiplex PCR; TCRdb's copy has only in-frame clones and leaves some out. The sample yields about 93,000 clones, roughly 92% seen once. The material sequenced was peripheral blood, taken after pregnancy. The receptors were gathered from a female donor with multiple sclerosis, enrolled in a pregnancy study. Each CDR3 is given with its conserved first and last residue. D genes are given only for firm matches. The size entry is marked missing in some rows and otherwise reads once, few, many or a size class.

>-|-|TRBV2|TRBJ1-4
TGTGCCAGCAGCGGACAAACAGGGTGGGCTAATGAAAAACTGTTTTTT
CASSGQTGWANEKLFF
>TRBD2|-|TRBV5-1|TRBJ2-1
TGCGCCAGCAGCCGGACTAGCGGGATCCCCTCCTACAATGAGCAGTTCTTC
CASSRTSGIPSYNEQFF
>TRBD2|-|TRBV7-3|TRBJ2-5
TGTGCCAGCAGCTTAGGTAGCGGGGGGGCCGGGGAGACCCAGTACTTC
CASSLGSGGAGETQYF
>-|-|TRBV15|TRBJ1-2
TGTGCCACCAGCAGAGTCGTGGAGATACGAAGCTATGGCTACACCTTC
CATSRVVEIRSYGYTF
>-|-|TRBV2|TRBJ1-4
TGTGCCAGTACGCTTTCAGGGGAACTGTTTTTT
CASTLSGELFF
>TRBD1|-|TRBV9|TRBJ2-6
TGTGCCAGCAGATACGGAAAGGGGGCTGCTGGGGCCAACGTCCTGACTTTC
CASRYGKGAAGANVLTF
>-|-|TRBV5-1|TRBJ1-2
TGCGCCAGCAGCTTGGGACAGGTCATTCCCCCCCATGGCTACACCTTC
CASSLGQVIPPHGYTF
>TRBD1|-|TRBV4-2|TRBJ1-6
TGTGCCAGCAGCCCGGACAGGGGTGGAAATTCACCCCTCCACTTT
CASSPDRGGNSPLHF
>-|-|TRBV30|TRBJ2-1
TGTGCCTGGAGTGTGGAGGTATCCTACAATGAGCAGTTCTTC
CAWSVEVSYNEQFF
>-|once|TRBV25-1|TRBJ2-5
TGTGCCAGCAGTGATCTTTTCAGGGAAGAGACCCAGTACTTC
CASSDLFREETQYF
>-|-|TRBV25-1|TRBJ2-7
TGTGCCAGCAGTGAGCGGGGCGAGCAGTACTTC
CASSERGEQYF
>-|-|TRBV29-1|TRBJ2-7
TGCAGCGTTGAAGATGGTCGGGGAATCAACTACGAGCAGTACTTC
CSVEDGRGINYEQYF
>-|once|TRBV7-9|TRBJ1-4
TGTGCCAGCGTGATACCGGGGGGGAATGAAAAACTGTTTTTT
CASVIPGGNEKLFF
>-|once|TRBV6-1|TRBJ2-7
TGTGCCAGCAGTGACGCATCCATGGTTAGCTCCTACGAGCAGTACTTC
CASSDASMVSSYEQYF
>TRBD2|-|TRBV7-8|TRBJ2-3
TGTGCCAGCAGCTCCGGACTAGCGGGAAAGTTTTTCGAAGATACGCAGTATTTT
CASSSGLAGKFFEDTQYF
>-|-|TRBV18|TRBJ1-2
TGTGCCAGCTCAGCCACTCAGGCCCTTTTCTATGGCTACACCTTC
CASSATQALFYGYTF
>TRBD1|-|TRBV10-3|TRBJ1-2
TGTGCCATCAGTGGAACAGGGGCGGGCTACACCTTC
CAISGTGAGYTF
>-|-|TRBV7-3|TRBJ2-2
TGTGCCAGCAGCTCCCTCGGAGGGTGGGGTTCCGGGGAGCTGTTTTTT
CASSSLGGWGSGELFF
>-|-|TRBV4-3|TRBJ1-2
TGCGCCAGCAGCCAAGATCTACAGACCTATGGCTACACCTTC
CASSQDLQTYGYTF
>-|-|TRBV28|TRBJ2-3
TGTGCCAGCAGTTTAGGGTCCCTAGGGGCGCAGGATACGCAGTATTTT
CASSLGSLGAQDTQYF
>-|-|TRBV5-4|TRBJ1-1
TGTGCCAGCAGCTTGGGGCAGGCCAACACTGAAGCTTTCTTT
CASSLGQANTEAFF
>TRBD1|-|TRBV7-2|TRBJ2-5
TGTGCCAGCAGCTATGCAACAGGGGGCTCAGAGACCCAGTACTTC
CASSYATGGSETQYF
>-|-|TRBV11-2|TRBJ1-2
TGTGCCAGCAGCTTAGAGGGCAGCGGCCGATCTGGCTACACCTTC
CASSLEGSGRSGYTF
>-|-|TRBV6-5|TRBJ2-5
TGTGCCAGCAGCCCGGACAGAAACAAGGAGACCCAGTACTTC
CASSPDRNKETQYF
>-|-|TRBV4-1|TRBJ2-3
TGCGCCAGCAGCCCGGGACAAACTAACACAGATACGCAGTATTTT
CASSPGQTNTDTQYF
>TRBD2|-|TRBV11-2|TRBJ2-7
TGTGCCAGCAGCCCACGTCCAGCGGGAGCCTCTTATGGCTCCTACGAGCAGTACTTC
CASSPRPAGASYGSYEQYF
>TRBD2|-|TRBV27|TRBJ2-5
TGTGCCAGCAGTTTTCAGTCCGGGGGGGGTCAAGAGACCCAGTACTTC
CASSFQSGGGQETQYF
>TRBD1|-|TRBV5-4|TRBJ2-5
TGTGCCAGCAGCTCCCTATCGGACAGGGGTGGGGAGACCCAGTACTTC
CASSSLSDRGGETQYF
>-|-|TRBV5-6|TRBJ2-7
TGTGCCAGCAGTGGGGGCAGGGATTATTACGAGCAGTACTTC
CASSGGRDYYEQYF
>TRBD1|-|TRBV12-5|TRBJ2-5
TGTGCTCGTCCGCGGACAGGGTGGTTTGGGGAGACCCAGTACTTC
CARPRTGWFGETQYF
>-|-|TRBV29-1|TRBJ2-3
TGCAGCGTTCGGAGGGCAGATACGCAGTATTTT
CSVRRADTQYF
>TRBD1|-|TRBV27|TRBJ1-4
TGTGCCAGCAGTTCCCGGACAGGGAGTTACGAAAAACTGTTTTTT
CASSSRTGSYEKLFF
>TRBD2|-|TRBV9|TRBJ2-1
TGTGCCAGCAGCCCCTCTAGCGGGGCTGGCAATGAGCAGTTCTTC
CASSPSSGAGNEQFF
>-|-|TRBV7-9|TRBJ1-2
TGTGCCAGCAGAAACCGGGACACCAATAACTATGGCTACACCTTC
CASRNRDTNNYGYTF
>-|-|TRBV5-1|TRBJ1-6
TGCGCCAGCAGGACTGGGGGGAATTCACCCCTCCACTTT
CASRTGGNSPLHF
>-|-|TRBV27|TRBJ1-3
TGTGCCAGCGGGATGTATGGGAGTGGAAACACCATATATTTT
CASGMYGSGNTIYF
>TRBD1|once|TRBV6-1|TRBJ1-6
TGTGCCAGCAGCCGGACAGGGCGTGACAATTCACCCCTCCACTTT
CASSRTGRDNSPLHF
>-|-|TRBV5-6|TRBJ1-2
TGTGCCAGCAGCTGGGGGGGAGGCTACACCTTC
CASSWGGGYTF
>-|-|TRBV27|TRBJ1-2
TGTGCCAGCAGTTTAAGGGACTCCTCTCTTGGAGGCTACACCTTC
CASSLRDSSLGGYTF
>-|-|TRBV7-7|TRBJ2-1
TGTGCCAGCAGCTTAGGTTGGGCAGGGGTCGATGAGCAGTTCTTC
CASSLGWAGVDEQFF
>-|-|TRBV6-5|TRBJ1-4
TGTGCCAGCAGTTATTCTGAGGAGGGTAGGAAACTGTTTTTT
CASSYSEEGRKLFF
>TRBD1|-|TRBV7-3|TRBJ1-2
TGTGCCAGCAGCTTATGGCCCCTAGGACAGGTTGGAGGCTACACCTTC
CASSLWPLGQVGGYTF
>-|once|TRBV6-1|TRBJ2-7
TGTGCCAGCAGTGAAGCCGGGGTCTACGAGCAGTACTTC
CASSEAGVYEQYF
>TRBD1|-|TRBV7-7|TRBJ2-2
TGTGCCAGCAGCCCACCTTCGACAGGGCCCGGGGAGCTGTTTTTT
CASSPPSTGPGELFF
>-|-|TRBV29-1|TRBJ2-7
TGCAGCGTTGGCGGCGGAAACTACGAGCAGTACTTC
CSVGGGNYEQYF